Presented here are 21 T cell receptor beta chains from one specimen sequenced in a study of cytomegalovirus exposure and HLA in healthy donors. PCR was performed using 60 Vbeta and 13 Jbeta primers. Here immunoSEQ multiplex PCR was the method, and the copy in TCRdb shows in-frame clones only, minus some. The sample gives hundreds of thousands of clones, 65% to 90% of which show up once; more than 1.3% is in the top ten. Sequenced sample: PBMCs. The receptors derive from a girl aged 10-17 years in good health and CMV-seronegative.

This clone was observed a few times. The genes are TRBV4-3 and TRBJ1-2; TRBD1 might be the D (6 bases). With 0 bases removed from V and 4 bases from J, the gap between germline ends came to 9 bases. This CDR3 spans 14 amino acids. In germline, CDR1 is LGHNA, CDR2 YSLEER. The CDR3 nucleotides are TGCGCCAGCAGCCAAGAGGGGGCCCTCTATGGCTACACCTTC. Residues: CASSQEGALYGYTF.

The rearrangement links TRBV30 to TRBJ2-7; a weak D match, TRBD2 (7 bases). This CDR3 contains 14 residues. V dropped 6 bases and J dropped 0 bases, with 15 bases sitting between them. Germline V gene lookup returns CDR1 GTSNPN and CDR2 SVGIG (reference sequence). The CDR3 sequence: CACAEGGSSYEQYF. CDR3 nucleotide sequence: TGTGCCTGCGCCGAGGGGGGGAGCTCCTACGAGCAGTACTTC.

This clone appeared a few times. The V gene is TRBV5-4, the J gene TRBJ2-7, with TRBD2 matching 7 bases. This CDR3 is built from 15 residues. Germline assignment: CDR1 SGHNT and CDR2 YYREEE (reference sequence). J was trimmed by 6 bases and V by 1 base; bases with no gene match: 10. The CDR3 loop is CASSLRLAGAGEQYF. Here the CDR3 DNA reads TGTGCCAGCAGCTTGAGGCTGGCGGGAGCAGGCGAGCAGTACTTC.

This sequence joins TRBV5-1 and TRBJ2-4, with 11 bases aligning to TRBD1. CDR1 is SGHRS and CDR2 is YFSETQ in the germline V gene. The CDR3 contains 17 residues. After removal of 4 bases from V and 1 base from J, the junction contained 7 bases not matched to a gene. CDR3 DNA sequence: TGCGCCAGCAGCCGGACAGGGGGCTGGGAGGCCAAAAACATTCAGTACTTC. Protein: CASSRTGGWEAKNIQYF.

In its sample, this clone was seen once. The chain uses TRBV5-1 and TRBJ2-5; 9 nucleotides line up with TRBD2. CDR3 length: 18 residues. The V gene's germline CDR1 is SGHRS and CDR2 YFSETQ. V lost 0 bases, J lost 6 bases, and 15 bases stayed unmatched. CDR3 protein: CASSLAASSGTRSKTQYF. As DNA, the CDR3 is TGCGCCAGCAGCTTGGCCGCGTCTAGCGGGACGCGATCAAAGACCCAGTACTTC. Using reference TRBV5-1 and TRBJ2-5 for the parts outside the CDR3, the full variable domain is KAGVTQTPRYLIKTRGQQVTLSCSPISGHRSVSWYQQTPGQGLQFLFEYFSETQRNKGNFPGRFSGRQFSNSRSEMNVSTLELGDSALYLCASSLAASSGTRSKTQYFGPGTRLLVL.

The chain is built from TRBV4-2 and TRBJ1-2, with a weak D call TRBD1 (5 bases). This CDR3 contains 15 residues. The germline CDR1 and CDR2 sequences are LGHNA and YNFKEQ. Trimming left V 1 base short and J 5 bases short, with 14 bases between. CDR3 sequence: CASSQVFRGEYGYTF. In DNA, the CDR3 is TGTGCCAGCAGCCAAGTTTTTCGGGGGGAGTATGGCTACACCTTC.

The chain recombines TRBV18 with TRBJ2-2; D may be TRBD1 (6 bases). This CDR3 has 14 residues. V gave up 8 bases and J gave up 4 bases, with 14 bases separating them. CDR1 KGHSH and CDR2 LQKENI come from the germline V gene. CDR3: CASMRTVGTGELFF. CDR3 bases: TGTGCCAGCATGCGGACAGTTGGCACCGGGGAGCTGTTTTTT.

The V gene is TRBV4-3, the J gene TRBJ2-3, with D maybe TRBD2 (7 bases). The germline gives CDR1 LGHNA, CDR2 YSLEER. Between the trimmed V and J ends, which lost 0 bases and 7 bases, there was a span of 14 bases. CDR3 length: 15 amino acids. Here the CDR3 DNA reads TGCGCCAGCAGCCAAGAAGGGGGGGCGCCTTATACGCAGTATTTT. Translating it yields CASSQEGGAPYTQYF.

The chain joins TRBV27 to TRBJ1-5; 7 bases map to TRBD1. The CDR3 consists of 18 residues. Per the germline V gene, CDR1 is MNHEY and CDR2 is SMNVEV (reference sequence). V trimming: 5 bases; J trimming: 5 bases; junction bases outside the gene matches: 18. The CDR3 region is CASSPRADRVFIDQPQHF. The CDR3 DNA reads TGTGCCAGCAGTCCAAGGGCAGACAGGGTGTTCATCGATCAGCCCCAGCATTTT.

The V and J genes are TRBV5-1 and TRBJ2-1; D perhaps matches TRBD1 (6 bases). Germline values: CDR1 SGHRS, CDR2 YFSETQ. V was pared by 0 bases and J by 4 bases, with 8 bases between. CDR3 length equals 14 residues. CDR3 nucleotides: TGCGCCAGCAGCTTGGGACAGGCGTACAATGAGCAGTTCTTC. This sequence encodes CASSLGQAYNEQFF. Full variable domain (rest looked up from reference TRBV5-1 and TRBJ2-1): KAGVTQTPRYLIKTRGQQVTLSCSPISGHRSVSWYQQTPGQGLQFLFEYFSETQRNKGNFPGRFSGRQFSNSRSEMNVSTLELGDSALYLCASSLGQAYNEQFFGPGTRLTVL.

V usage is TRBV5-1 and J usage is TRBJ2-1; 7 nucleotides match TRBD1. The V segment lost 4 bases and the J segment 5 bases; nucleotides outside the gene matches: 6. The CDR3 consists of 14 residues. From germline, CDR1 is SGHRS and CDR2 YFSETQ. CDR3 sequence: CASSPGTADNEQFF. CDR3 sequence (DNA): TGCGCCAGCAGCCCTGGGACAGCCGACAATGAGCAGTTCTTC.

The CDR3 DNA is TGTGCCAGCTCACCAGTCCGCGGGGTCGGGGGGCGAGGGGAAGCTTTCTTT. Translation: CASSPVRGVGGRGEAFF. The genes are TRBV18 and TRBJ1-1; tentatively, D is TRBD1 (6 bases). This CDR3 has 17 residues. Germline-derived CDR1 and CDR2 are KGHSH and LQKENI. Trimming stripped 2 bases from V and 8 bases from J, with 24 bases between.

V is TRBV12-5 and J is TRBJ1-2; tentatively, D is TRBD1 (6 bases). This CDR3 contains 16 residues. The ends were cut back, 3 bases at V and 0 bases at J, with 14 bases in the middle. Germline CDR1 is LGHNT and CDR2 is FRNRAP. This CDR3 reads CASGFETDRANYGYTF. The CDR3 DNA sequence: TGTGCTAGTGGTTTCGAGACGGACAGAGCTAACTATGGCTACACCTTC.

The J gene is TRBJ2-2, the V gene TRBV15; maybe TRBD2 (7 bases). The CDR3 has 16 amino acids. Trimming took off 1 base at V and 5 bases at J, with 14 bases between the two ends. In germline, CDR1 is LNHNV, CDR2 YYDKDF (reference sequence). Here the CDR3 DNA reads TGTGCCACCAGCAGAGGCGGGGGCGCCCTGACCGGGGAGCTGTTTTTT. The encoded protein is CATSRGGGALTGELFF.

This clone has a single count. The chain employs TRBV7-9 and TRBJ2-3; D not resolved. Germline CDR1 SEHNR, CDR2 FQNEAQ (reference sequence). This CDR3 comprises 12 residues. Trimming took 3 bases from V and 6 from J, leaving 7 bases between them. The DNA for the CDR3 is TGTGCCAGCAGCTTTTTAGCTGATACGCAGTATTTT. The encoded protein is CASSFLADTQYF. Variable domain in full (rest from reference TRBV7-9 and TRBJ2-3): DTGVSQNPRHKITKRGQNVTFRCDPISEHNRLYWYRQTLGQGPEFLTYFQNEAQLEKSRLLSDRFSAERPKGSFSTLEIQRTEQGDSAMYLCASSFLADTQYFGPGTRLTVL.

The chain carries TRBV6-5 and TRBJ2-5, with D unresolved. Near its end, the DNA agrees better with TRBJ2-7, so the J call may be wrong. There are 11 residues in the CDR3. Looked up from germline, CDR1 is MNHEY and CDR2 is SVGAGI. CDR3: CASSRLYEQYF. For the CDR3, the DNA is TGTGCCAGCAGTAGACTCTACGAGCAGTACTTC.

The rearrangement links TRBV23-1 to TRBJ1-6; D ambiguous. TRBV23-1 is annotated as an ORF whose role is uncertain. This CDR3 spans 15 amino acids. V was cut by 7 bases and J by 10 bases, with 20 bases left in between. The CDR3 sequence is CASIRRSGSVSPLHF. For the CDR3, the DNA is TGCGCCAGCATTCGACGATCAGGTTCGGTCTCACCCCTCCACTTT.

The chain has TRBV5-1 and TRBJ2-1; D unclear. From germline, CDR1 is SGHRS and CDR2 YFSETQ. The CDR3 is 13 amino acids. Trimming left V 0 bases short and J 9 bases short, with 10 bases between. The CDR3 loop reads CASSLDGSGEQFF. The CDR3, as DNA: TGCGCCAGCAGCTTGGACGGGTCCGGTGAGCAGTTCTTC.

V gene TRBV5-4 combines with J gene TRBJ1-4; a possible D gene is TRBD1 (6 bases). Germline values: CDR1 SGHNT, CDR2 YYREEE (reference sequence). The V and J ends lost 4 bases and 8 bases respectively, with 27 bases between them. This CDR3 contains 18 residues. The CDR3 DNA reads as TGTGCCAGCAGCACAACCGGTACCAGGGGATCACGGAAAGAAAAACTGTTTTTT. The encoded protein is CASSTTGTRGSRKEKLFF.

The rearrangement links TRBV5-1 to TRBJ2-5; TRBD2 matches at 7 bases. This CDR3 contains 14 residues. Germline V gene lookup returns CDR1 SGHRS and CDR2 YFSETQ. Trimming at V came to 4 bases and at J to 6 bases, leaving 9 bases not matched to a gene. CDR3 residues: CASSPGDYYQTQYF. Written as DNA, the CDR3 is TGCGCCAGCAGCCCCGGGGACTATTATCAGACCCAGTACTTC.

V is TRBV28 and J is TRBJ1-1; 7 bases match TRBD1. This CDR3 spans 11 amino acids. CDR1 is MDHEN and CDR2 is SYDVKM in the germline V gene. Losses at the gene ends were 8 bases for V and 7 bases for J; bases not matched to a gene: 4. Here the CDR3 reads CASSGGIEAFF. CDR3 in DNA: TGTGCCAGCTCAGGGGGAATTGAAGCTTTCTTT.